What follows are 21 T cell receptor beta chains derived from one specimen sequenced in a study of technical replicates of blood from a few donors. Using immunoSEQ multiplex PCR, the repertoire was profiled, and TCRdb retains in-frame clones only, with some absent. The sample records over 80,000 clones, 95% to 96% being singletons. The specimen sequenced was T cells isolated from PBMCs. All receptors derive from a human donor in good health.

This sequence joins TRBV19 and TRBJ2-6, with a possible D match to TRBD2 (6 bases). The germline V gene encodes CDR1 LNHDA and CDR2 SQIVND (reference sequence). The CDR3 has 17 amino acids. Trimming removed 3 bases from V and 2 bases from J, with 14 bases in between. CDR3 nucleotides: TGTGCCAGTAGTATGGGAACGGGAGTCACTGGGGCCAACGTCCTGACTTTC. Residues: CASSMGTGVTGANVLTF.

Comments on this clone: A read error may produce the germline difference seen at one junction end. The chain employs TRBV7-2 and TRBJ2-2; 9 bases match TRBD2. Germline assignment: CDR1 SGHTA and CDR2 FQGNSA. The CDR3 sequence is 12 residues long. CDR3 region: CASSLAAGGLFF. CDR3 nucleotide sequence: TGTGCCAGCAGCTTAGCAGCGGGGGGGCTGTTTTTT.

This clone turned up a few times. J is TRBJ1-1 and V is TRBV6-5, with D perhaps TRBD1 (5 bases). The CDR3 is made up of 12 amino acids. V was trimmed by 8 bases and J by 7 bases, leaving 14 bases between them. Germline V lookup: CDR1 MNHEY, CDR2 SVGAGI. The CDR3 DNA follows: TGTGCCAGCTCCCTGTGGGGGGGTGAAGCTTTCTTT. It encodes CASSLWGGEAFF.

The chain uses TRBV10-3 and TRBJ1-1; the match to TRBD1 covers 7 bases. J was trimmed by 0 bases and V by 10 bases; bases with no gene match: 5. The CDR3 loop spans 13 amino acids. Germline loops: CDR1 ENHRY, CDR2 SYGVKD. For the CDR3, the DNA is TGTGCCACATCACAGGGGATGAACACTGAAGCTTTCTTT. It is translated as CATSQGMNTEAFF.

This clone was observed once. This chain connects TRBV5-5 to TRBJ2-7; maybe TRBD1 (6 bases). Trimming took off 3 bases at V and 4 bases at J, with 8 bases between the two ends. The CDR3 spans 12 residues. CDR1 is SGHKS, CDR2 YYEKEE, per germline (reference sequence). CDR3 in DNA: TGTGCCAGCAGCTGGGACACTTACGAGCAGTACTTC. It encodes CASSWDTYEQYF.

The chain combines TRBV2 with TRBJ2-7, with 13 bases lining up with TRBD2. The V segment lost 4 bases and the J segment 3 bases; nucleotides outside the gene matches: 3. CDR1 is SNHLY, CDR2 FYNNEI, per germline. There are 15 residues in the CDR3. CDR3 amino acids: CASSGGLAGVYEQYF. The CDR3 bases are TGTGCCAGCAGTGGAGGACTAGCGGGAGTCTACGAGCAGTACTTC.

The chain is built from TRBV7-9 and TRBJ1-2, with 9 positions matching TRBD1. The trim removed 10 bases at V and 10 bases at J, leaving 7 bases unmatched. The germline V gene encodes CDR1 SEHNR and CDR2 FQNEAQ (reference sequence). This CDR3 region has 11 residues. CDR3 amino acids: CATTGGLDYTF. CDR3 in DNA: TGTGCCACCACAGGGGGCTTAGACTACACCTTC.

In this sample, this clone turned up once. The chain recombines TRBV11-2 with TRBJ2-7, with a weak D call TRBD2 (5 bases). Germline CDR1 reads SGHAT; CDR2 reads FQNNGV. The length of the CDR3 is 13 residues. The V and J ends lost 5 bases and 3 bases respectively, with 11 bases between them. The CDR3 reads CASSPGVDYEQYF. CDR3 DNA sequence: TGTGCCAGCAGCCCCGGGGTTGACTACGAGCAGTACTTC.

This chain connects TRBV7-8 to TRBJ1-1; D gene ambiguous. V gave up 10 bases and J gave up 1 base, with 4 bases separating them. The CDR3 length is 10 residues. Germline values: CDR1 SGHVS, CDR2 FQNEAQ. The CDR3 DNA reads TGTGCCACCTCGAACACTGAAGCTTTCTTT. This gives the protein CATSNTEAFF.

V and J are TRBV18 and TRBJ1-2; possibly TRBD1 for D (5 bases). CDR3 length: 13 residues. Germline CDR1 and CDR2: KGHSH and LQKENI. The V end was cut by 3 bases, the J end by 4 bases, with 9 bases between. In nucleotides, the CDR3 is TGTGCCAGCTCACCGACAGCCCTCTATGGCTACACCTTC. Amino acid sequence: CASSPTALYGYTF.

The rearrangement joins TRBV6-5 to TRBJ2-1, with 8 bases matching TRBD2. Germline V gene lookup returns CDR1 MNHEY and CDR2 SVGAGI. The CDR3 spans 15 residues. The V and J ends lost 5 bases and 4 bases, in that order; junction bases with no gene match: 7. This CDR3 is CASSVSGSHYNEQFF. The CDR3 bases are TGTGCCAGCAGTGTAAGCGGGAGTCATTACAATGAGCAGTTCTTC.

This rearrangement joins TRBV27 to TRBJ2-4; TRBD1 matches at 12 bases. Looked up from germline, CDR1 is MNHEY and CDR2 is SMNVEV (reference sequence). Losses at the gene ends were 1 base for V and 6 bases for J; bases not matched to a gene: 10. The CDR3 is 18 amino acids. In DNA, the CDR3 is TGTGCCAGCAGTTTATACGCGGGACAGGGGGCTCTGATAAACATTCAGTACTTC. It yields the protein CASSLYAGQGALINIQYF.

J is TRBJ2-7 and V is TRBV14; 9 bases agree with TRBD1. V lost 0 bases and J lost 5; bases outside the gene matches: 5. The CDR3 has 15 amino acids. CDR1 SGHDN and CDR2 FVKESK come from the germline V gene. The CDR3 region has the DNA TGTGCCAGCAGCCAAGATTGGGGACAGGGTCACGAGCAGTACTTC. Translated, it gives CASSQDWGQGHEQYF.

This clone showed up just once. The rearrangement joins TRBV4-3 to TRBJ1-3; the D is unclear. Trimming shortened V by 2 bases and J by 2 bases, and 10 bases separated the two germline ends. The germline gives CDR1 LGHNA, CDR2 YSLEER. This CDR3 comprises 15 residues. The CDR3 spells CASSQINIAGNTIYF. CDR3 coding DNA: TGCGCCAGCAGCCAAATCAATATAGCTGGAAACACCATATATTTT.

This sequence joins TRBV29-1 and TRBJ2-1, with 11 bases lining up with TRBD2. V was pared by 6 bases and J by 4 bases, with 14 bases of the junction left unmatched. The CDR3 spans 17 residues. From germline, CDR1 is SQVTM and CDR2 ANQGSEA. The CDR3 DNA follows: TGCAGCGTACCGCCCCCGGGACTAGCGGTAAATTACAATGAGCAGTTCTTC. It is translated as CSVPPPGLAVNYNEQFF.

CDR3 sequence reads: CASSLTQGMRNQPQHF. DNA for the CDR3: TGTGCCAGTAGTTTAACACAGGGGATGAGGAATCAGCCCCAGCATTTT. The chain combines TRBV19 with TRBJ1-5; 7 bases map to TRBD1. Per germline, CDR1 LNHDA and CDR2 SQIVND (reference sequence). There are 16 residues in the CDR3. Germline trimming cut 5 bases from V and 4 bases from J; bases unmatched to any gene: 11.

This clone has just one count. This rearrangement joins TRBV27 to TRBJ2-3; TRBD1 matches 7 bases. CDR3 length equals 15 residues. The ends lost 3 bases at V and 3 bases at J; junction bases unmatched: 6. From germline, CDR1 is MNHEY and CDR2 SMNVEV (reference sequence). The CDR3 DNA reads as TGTGCCAGCAGTTTGGGACAGACAAAGACAGATACGCAGTATTTT. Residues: CASSLGQTKTDTQYF.

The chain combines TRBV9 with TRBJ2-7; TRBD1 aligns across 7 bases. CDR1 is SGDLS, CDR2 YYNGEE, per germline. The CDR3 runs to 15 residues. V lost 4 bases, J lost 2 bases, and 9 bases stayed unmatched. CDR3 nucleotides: TGTGCCAGCAGCCCCCCCGGGACAGAAACCTACGAGCAGTACTTC. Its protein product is CASSPPGTETYEQYF.

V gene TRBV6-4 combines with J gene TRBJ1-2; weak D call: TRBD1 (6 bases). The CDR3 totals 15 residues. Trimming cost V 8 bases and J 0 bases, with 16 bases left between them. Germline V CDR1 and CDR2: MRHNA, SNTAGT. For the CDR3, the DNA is TGTGCCAGCCGAGATCCGGGGGGCCCTAACTATGGCTACACCTTC. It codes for CASRDPGGPNYGYTF.

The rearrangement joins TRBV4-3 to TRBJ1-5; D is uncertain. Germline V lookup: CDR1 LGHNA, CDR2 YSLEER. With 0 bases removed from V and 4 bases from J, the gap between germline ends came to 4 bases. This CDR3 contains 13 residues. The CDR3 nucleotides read TGCGCCAGCAGCCAAGATAGAAATCAGCCCCAGCATTTT. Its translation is CASSQDRNQPQHF.

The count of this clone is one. The CDR3 loop reads CASSIGDCLNEKLFF. Written as DNA, the CDR3 is TGCGCCAGCTCTATAGGGGACTGCCTTAATGAAAAACTGTTTTTT. This sequence joins TRBV23-1 and TRBJ1-4; D is perhaps TRBD1 (5 bases). TRBV23-1 is an open reading frame whose function is uncertain. V lost 8 bases to trimming and J lost 4 bases, with 17 bases between them. The CDR3 has 15 amino acids.